These 23 T cell receptor beta chains share one sample of origin, sequenced in a study of beta chain features in type 1 diabetes. Their antigens are not known. Expressed TCRB transcripts were sequenced because the entire RNA isolate underwent reverse transcription. Clones were read by immunoSEQ multiplex PCR, and TCRdb kept only the in-frame ones, dropping some. Among around 280,000 clones listed, approximately 16% were seen once. Study-wide findings and caveats: All four CD4+ subsets of Type 1 diabetes patients contained TCRB CDR3s that were moderately but significantly shorter.

Material: naive CD4+ T cells from blood. These receptors came from a man younger than 35 with type 1 diabetes.

The chain has TRBV7-2 and TRBJ2-5; 11 bases match TRBD1. With 0 bases clipped from V and 5 bases from J, the junction kept 8 bases outside the gene matches. This CDR3 has 17 amino acids. The V gene's germline CDR1 is SGHTA and CDR2 FQGNSA. The CDR3 protein is CASSLAMPDRGRETQYF. Here the CDR3 DNA reads TGTGCCAGCAGCTTAGCGATGCCGGACAGGGGGCGGGAGACCCAGTACTTC.

This clone was counted only a few times. The chain recombines TRBV2 with TRBJ1-2; no firm D call. Germline loops: CDR1 SNHLY, CDR2 FYNNEI. Trimming took 2 bases from V and 1 from J, leaving 8 bases between them. This CDR3 contains 14 residues. The CDR3 loop reads CASSEIASNYGYTF. The CDR3, as DNA: TGTGCCAGCAGTGAAATAGCAAGTAACTATGGCTACACCTTC.

This clone was seen a handful of times. CDR3 loop: CASSEAGTVAGGYTF. For the CDR3, the DNA is TGTGCCAGCAGTGAAGCGGGGACAGTTGCCGGGGGCTACACCTTC. The chain joins TRBV2 to TRBJ1-2; 7 nucleotides agree with TRBD1. CDR3 length equals 15 residues. CDR1 is SNHLY, CDR2 FYNNEI, per germline. Germline trimming cut 0 bases from V and 8 bases from J; bases unmatched to any gene: 9.

The V and J genes are TRBV30 and TRBJ2-3, with D unclear. CDR3 size: 11 residues. Germline CDR1 GTSNPN, CDR2 SVGIG (reference sequence). V was clipped by 5 bases and J by 3 bases, with 6 bases between them. The CDR3 loop is CAWVETDTQYF. The CDR3 nucleotides read TGTGCCTGGGTAGAAACAGATACGCAGTATTTT.

In DNA form, the CDR3 reads TGCAGTGCTAGGGTGCTAGCGGAGTACTTC. Its translation is CSARVLAEYF. The chain links TRBV20-1 to TRBJ2-5; 7 bases match TRBD2. This CDR3 spans 10 amino acids. CDR1 and CDR2 from the germline V gene are DFQATT and SNEGSKA (reference sequence). J gave up 12 bases and V 3 bases, and 4 bases lay outside the gene matches.

The J gene is TRBJ2-5, the V gene TRBV20-1, with D hard to call. The CDR3 contains 11 residues. Trimming left V 5 bases short and J 5 bases short, with 9 bases between. Per the germline V gene, CDR1 is DFQATT and CDR2 is SNEGSKA (reference sequence). CDR3 nucleotide sequence: TGCAGTGCTCCCACACCGGAGACCCAGTACTTC. Translating it yields CSAPTPETQYF.

This clone was observed a few times. The V and J genes are TRBV6-1 and TRBJ2-3; maybe TRBD1 (6 bases). The CDR3 runs to 15 residues. Trimming pared 2 bases from V and 4 bases from J, leaving 13 bases between. CDR1 is MNHNS and CDR2 is SASEGT in the germline V gene. DNA for the CDR3: TGTGCCAGCAGTGAAAATGGGGGCCTACCAGATACGCAGTATTTT. Protein product: CASSENGGLPDTQYF.

This clone showed up just a few times. This sequence joins TRBV5-4 and TRBJ2-1, with 8 bases aligning to TRBD2. V shed 5 bases, J shed 0 bases, and the junction held 4 bases outside the gene matches. This CDR3 contains 15 residues. The germline CDR1 and CDR2 sequences are SGHNT and YYREEE (reference sequence). CDR3 DNA sequence: TGTGCCAGCAGAGGCGGGGGGAGCTCCTACAATGAGCAGTTCTTC. Translated: CASRGGGSSYNEQFF.

The chain links TRBV15 to TRBJ2-1; D is perhaps TRBD2 (6 bases). Looked up from germline, CDR1 is LNHNV and CDR2 is YYDKDF (reference sequence). The V gene lost 3 bases and the J gene lost 3 bases, with 15 bases spanning the gap. The CDR3 runs to 16 residues. The CDR3 DNA follows: TGTGCCACCAGCAGTCCTTTAGCGGAGTACTACAATGAGCAGTTCTTC. This gives the protein CATSSPLAEYYNEQFF.

The gene calls are TRBV7-9 and TRBJ1-1; D not certain. Germline V lookup: CDR1 SEHNR, CDR2 FQNEAQ (reference sequence). Trimming removed 5 bases at V and 11 bases at J, with 15 bases between. The CDR3 length is 12 residues. CDR3 DNA sequence: TGTGCCAGCAGCCCCGACGGGAGACGGGCTTTCTTT. Translating it yields CASSPDGRRAFF.

In this sample, this clone turned up a few times. This sequence joins TRBV4-1 and TRBJ1-2, with a tentative D call TRBD1 (5 bases). Between the trimmed V and J ends, which lost 1 base and 3 bases, there was a span of 9 bases. The CDR3 length is 14 residues. CDR1 is MGHRA, CDR2 YSYEKL, per germline. The DNA of the CDR3 is TGCGCCAGCAGCCAAGTAGGACAAGACTATGGCTACACCTTC. Translating gives CASSQVGQDYGYTF.

The DNA for the CDR3 is TGCGCCAGCAGCCAAGTGGGCCGGCGCCTGAACACTGAAGCTTTCTTT. This gives the protein CASSQVGRRLNTEAFF. The chain joins TRBV4-1 to TRBJ1-1; D unclear. The length of the CDR3 is 16 residues. Between the trimmed V and J ends, which lost 1 base and 0 bases, there was a span of 12 bases. The germline CDR1 and CDR2 sequences are MGHRA and YSYEKL.

The chain recombines TRBV7-2 with TRBJ1-1, with D possibly being TRBD1 (6 bases). The CDR3 covers 15 residues. In germline, CDR1 is SGHTA, CDR2 FQGNSA. The ends were cut back, 0 bases at V and 10 bases at J, with 18 bases in the middle. The chain's CDR3 is CASSLALGQSLGAFF. For the CDR3, the DNA is TGTGCCAGCAGCTTAGCGCTAGGACAGTCCTTAGGAGCTTTCTTT.

This clone came up a few times. V gene TRBV18 combines with J gene TRBJ2-7, with D tentatively TRBD1 (5 bases). V was trimmed by 2 bases and J by 5 bases, leaving 7 bases between them. Germline V gene sequence: CDR1 KGHSH, CDR2 LQKENI. This CDR3 comprises 12 residues. This chain's CDR3 is CASSPIQDEQYF. CDR3 nucleotide sequence: TGTGCCAGCTCACCAATACAGGACGAGCAGTACTTC.

This clone occurred a few times. The rearrangement links TRBV11-2 to TRBJ2-7; 9 nucleotides align to TRBD1. The CDR3 is made up of 15 amino acids. Losses at the gene ends were 7 bases for V and 6 bases for J; bases not matched to a gene: 13. Germline CDR1 reads SGHAT; CDR2 reads FQNNGV. CDR3 bases: TGTGCCAGCACGTTGCGGACAGGGGCGCATTTCGAGCAGTACTTC. Protein: CASTLRTGAHFEQYF.

This clone was seen only a few times. The chain carries TRBV9 and TRBJ1-2; 8 positions agree with TRBD1. The V segment lost 3 bases and the J segment 4 bases; nucleotides outside the gene matches: 5. The CDR3 is 14 amino acids. The germline CDR1 and CDR2 sequences are SGDLS and YYNGEE. CDR3 protein: CASSARQGSYGYTF. Written as DNA, the CDR3 is TGTGCCAGCAGCGCTCGACAGGGGAGCTATGGCTACACCTTC.

This clone was picked up a small number of times. The genes are TRBV9 and TRBJ2-1; D gene ambiguous. This CDR3 is 12 amino acids long. Looked up from germline, CDR1 is SGDLS and CDR2 is YYNGEE. Deletions cut 7 bases from V and 10 bases from J, with 15 bases between. For the CDR3, the DNA is TGTGCCAGCCCGTTCTTCCCAGAAGAGCAGTTCTTC. It specifies CASPFFPEEQFF.

The V and J genes are TRBV30 and TRBJ2-5; TRBD2 aligns across 14 bases. The CDR3 length is 17 residues. Germline V gives CDR1 GTSNPN, CDR2 SVGIG (reference sequence). With V trimmed by 0 bases and J by 5 bases, 8 bases remained unmatched. CDR3 DNA sequence: TGTGCCTGGAGTGTACTTGGGACTAGCGGGGGTCGGGAGACCCAGTACTTC. As protein: CAWSVLGTSGGRETQYF. Full variable domain (remainder filled in from reference TRBV30 and TRBJ2-5): SQTIHQWPATLVQPVGSPLSLECTVEGTSNPNLYWYRQAAGRGLQLLFYSVGIGQISSEVPQNLSASRPQDRQFILSSKKLLLSDSGFYLCAWSVLGTSGGRETQYFGPGTRLLVL.

This clone was detected only a few times. The rearrangement links TRBV30 to TRBJ1-6; D gene uncertain. The germline gives CDR1 GTSNPN, CDR2 SVGIG (reference sequence). CDR3 length: 12 residues. Trimming left V 2 bases short and J 12 bases short, with 11 bases between. The CDR3 spells CAWSPQRGPLHF. The CDR3 coding sequence is TGTGCCTGGAGTCCTCAACGGGGACCCCTCCACTTT.

V gene TRBV19 combines with J gene TRBJ1-1; D unclear. V lost 0 bases, J lost 6 bases, and 11 bases lay in between. There are 14 residues in the CDR3. CDR1 LNHDA and CDR2 SQIVND come from the germline V gene (reference sequence). The CDR3 DNA sequence: TGTGCCAGTAGTATAGACCGGTGGGCCCCTGAAGCTTTCTTT. It encodes CASSIDRWAPEAFF.

This clone was seen a few times. The chain links TRBV7-8 to TRBJ2-7; 10 nucleotides line up with TRBD2. The V segment lost 1 base and the J segment 6 bases; nucleotides outside the gene matches: 6. The CDR3 runs to 15 residues. CDR1 is SGHVS and CDR2 is FQNEAQ in the germline V gene. The CDR3 loop reads CASSLVSSGGPEQYF. The DNA of the CDR3 is TGTGCCAGCAGCTTAGTATCTAGCGGGGGACCCGAGCAGTACTTC.

This clone occurred once. The chain recombines TRBV14 with TRBJ1-1, with 7 bases lining up with TRBD1. Germline CDR1 reads SGHDN; CDR2 reads FVKESK. This CDR3 is 13 amino acids long. Trimming removed 5 bases from V and 6 bases from J; junction bases left unmatched: 6. The CDR3 protein is CASSVFQGAEAFF. The DNA of the CDR3 is TGTGCCAGCAGCGTGTTTCAGGGGGCTGAAGCTTTCTTT.

The sample holds a few counts of this clone. The chain couples TRBV7-9 to TRBJ2-7; 7 bases line up with TRBD1. Germline V gene sequence: CDR1 SEHNR, CDR2 FQNEAQ (reference sequence). The CDR3 is 16 amino acids. V lost 2 bases to trimming and J lost 2 bases; unmatched junction nucleotides: 9. Here the CDR3 reads CASSLHRQGPTYEQYF. CDR3 nucleotides: TGTGCCAGCAGCTTACACCGACAGGGCCCTACCTACGAGCAGTACTTC.